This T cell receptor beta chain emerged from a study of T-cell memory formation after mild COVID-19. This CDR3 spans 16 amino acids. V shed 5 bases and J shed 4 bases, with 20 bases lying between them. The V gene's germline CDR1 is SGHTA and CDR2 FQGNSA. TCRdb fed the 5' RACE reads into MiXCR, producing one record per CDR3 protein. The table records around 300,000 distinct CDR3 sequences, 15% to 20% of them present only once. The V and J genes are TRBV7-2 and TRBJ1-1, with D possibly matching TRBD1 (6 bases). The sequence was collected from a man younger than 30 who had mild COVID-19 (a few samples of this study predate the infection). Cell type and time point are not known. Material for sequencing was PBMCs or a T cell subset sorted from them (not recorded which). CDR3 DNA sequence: TGTGCCAGCAGCCGGATTGGGGTCGGGGGCCCCACTGAAGCTTTCTTT. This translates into CASSRIGVGGPTEAFF. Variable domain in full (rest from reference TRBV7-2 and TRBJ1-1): GAGVSQSPSNKVTEKGKDVELRCDPISGHTALYWYRQSLGQGLEFLIYFQGNSAPDKSGLPSDRFSAERTGGSVSTLTIQRTQQEDSAVYLCASSRIGVGGPTEAFFGQGTRLTVV.